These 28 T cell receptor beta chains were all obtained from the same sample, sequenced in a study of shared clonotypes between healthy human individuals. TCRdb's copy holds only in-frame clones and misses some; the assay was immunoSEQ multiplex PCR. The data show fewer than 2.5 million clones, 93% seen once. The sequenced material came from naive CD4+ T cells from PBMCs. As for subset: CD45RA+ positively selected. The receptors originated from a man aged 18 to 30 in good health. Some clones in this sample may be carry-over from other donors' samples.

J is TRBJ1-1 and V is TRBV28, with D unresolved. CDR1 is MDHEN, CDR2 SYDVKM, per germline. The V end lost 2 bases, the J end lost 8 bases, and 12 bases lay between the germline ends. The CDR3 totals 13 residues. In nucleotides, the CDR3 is TGTGCCAGCAGTTTAGCGGCAGGTGGGGAAGCTTTCTTT. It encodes CASSLAAGGEAFF.

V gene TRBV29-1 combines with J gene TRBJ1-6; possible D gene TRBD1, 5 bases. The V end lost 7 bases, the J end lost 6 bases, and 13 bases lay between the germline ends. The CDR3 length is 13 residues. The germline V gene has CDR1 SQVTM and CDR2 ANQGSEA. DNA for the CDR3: TGCAGCGCCCGACAGAGAATTAATTCACCCCTCCACTTT. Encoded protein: CSARQRINSPLHF.

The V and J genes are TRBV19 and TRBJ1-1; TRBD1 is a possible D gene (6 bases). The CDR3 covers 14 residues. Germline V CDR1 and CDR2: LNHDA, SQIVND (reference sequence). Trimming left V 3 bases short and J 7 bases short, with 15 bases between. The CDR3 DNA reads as TGTGCCAGTAGTATGGGTCAGGGAGGGGGTGAAGCTTTCTTT. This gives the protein CASSMGQGGGEAFF. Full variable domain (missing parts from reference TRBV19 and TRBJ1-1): DGGITQSPKYLFRKEGQNVTLSCEQNLNHDAMYWYRQDPGQGLRLIYYSQIVNDFQKGDIAEGYSVSREKKESFPLTVTSAQKNPTAFYLCASSMGQGGGEAFFGQGTRLTVV.

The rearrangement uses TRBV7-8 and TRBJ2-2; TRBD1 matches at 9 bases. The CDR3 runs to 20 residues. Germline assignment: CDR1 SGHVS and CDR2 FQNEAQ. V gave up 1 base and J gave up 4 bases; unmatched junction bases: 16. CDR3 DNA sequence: TGTGCCAGCAGCTTAGTTTGGGGGACAGGGCGGATCCAGGGCACCGGGGAGCTGTTTTTT. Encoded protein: CASSLVWGTGRIQGTGELFF.

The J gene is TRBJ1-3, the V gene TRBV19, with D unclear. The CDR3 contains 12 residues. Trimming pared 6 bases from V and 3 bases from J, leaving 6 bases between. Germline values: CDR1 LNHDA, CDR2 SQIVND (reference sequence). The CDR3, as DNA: TGTGCCAGTAGGGACGGTGGAAACACCATATATTTT. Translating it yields CASRDGGNTIYF.

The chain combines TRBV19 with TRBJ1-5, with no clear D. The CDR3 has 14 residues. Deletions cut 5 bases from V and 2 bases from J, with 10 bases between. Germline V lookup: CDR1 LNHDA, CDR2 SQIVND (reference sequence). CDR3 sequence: CASSGERRNQPQHF. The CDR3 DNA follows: TGTGCCAGTAGTGGCGAACGTCGCAATCAGCCCCAGCATTTT.

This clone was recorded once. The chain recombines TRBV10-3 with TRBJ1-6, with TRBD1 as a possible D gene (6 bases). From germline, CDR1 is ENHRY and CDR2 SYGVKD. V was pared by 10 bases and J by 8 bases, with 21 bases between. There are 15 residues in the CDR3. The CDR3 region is CASTSKGVEDSPLHF. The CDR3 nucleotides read TGTGCCAGTACGAGCAAGGGGGTGGAGGATTCACCCCTCCACTTT.

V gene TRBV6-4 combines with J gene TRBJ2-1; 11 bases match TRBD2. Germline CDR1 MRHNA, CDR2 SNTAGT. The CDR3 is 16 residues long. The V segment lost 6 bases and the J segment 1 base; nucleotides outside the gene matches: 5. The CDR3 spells CASSLAGGRSYNEQFF. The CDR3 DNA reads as TGTGCCAGCAGCTTAGCGGGAGGGCGGTCCTACAATGAGCAGTTCTTC.

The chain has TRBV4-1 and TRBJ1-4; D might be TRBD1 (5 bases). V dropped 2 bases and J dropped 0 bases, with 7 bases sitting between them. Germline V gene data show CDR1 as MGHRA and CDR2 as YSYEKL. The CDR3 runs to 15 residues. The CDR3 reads CASSQMTATNEKLFF. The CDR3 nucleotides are TGCGCCAGCAGCCAAATGACAGCAACTAATGAAAAACTGTTTTTT.

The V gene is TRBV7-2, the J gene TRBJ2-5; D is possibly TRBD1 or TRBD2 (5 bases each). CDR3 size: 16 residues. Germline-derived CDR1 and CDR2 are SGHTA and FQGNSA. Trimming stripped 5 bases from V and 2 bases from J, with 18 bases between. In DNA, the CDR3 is TGTGCCAGCAGCCTGACTATTGGGGCTGGACAAGAGACCCAGTACTTC. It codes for CASSLTIGAGQETQYF.

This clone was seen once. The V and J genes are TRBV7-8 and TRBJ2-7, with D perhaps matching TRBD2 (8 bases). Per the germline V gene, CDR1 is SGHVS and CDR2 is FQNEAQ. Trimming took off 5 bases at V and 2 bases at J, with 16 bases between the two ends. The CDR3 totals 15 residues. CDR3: CASSPVAGTAYEQYF. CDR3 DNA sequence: TGTGCCAGCAGCCCCGTAGCGGGGACAGCCTACGAGCAGTACTTC.

The CDR3 nucleotides are TGTGCCAGCTCAGGGGTTAACTATGGCTACACCTTC. Translating gives CASSGVNYGYTF. The V call is TRBV13, the J call TRBJ1-2, with a possible D match to TRBD1 (6 bases). The germline V gene encodes CDR1 PRHDT and CDR2 FYEKMQ (reference sequence). Trimming took 8 bases from V and 1 from J, leaving 8 bases between them. This CDR3 has 12 amino acids.

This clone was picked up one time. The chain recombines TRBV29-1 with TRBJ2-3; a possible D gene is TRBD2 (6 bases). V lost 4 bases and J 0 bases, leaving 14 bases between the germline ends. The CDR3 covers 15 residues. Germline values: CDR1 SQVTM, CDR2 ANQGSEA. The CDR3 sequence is CSVGVWEASTDTQYF. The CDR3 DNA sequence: TGCAGCGTTGGTGTGTGGGAGGCTAGCACAGATACGCAGTATTTT.

Written as DNA, the CDR3 is TGTGCCAGCAGCTTTAGACTAGCGGGTTACGAGCAGTACTTC. Residues: CASSFRLAGYEQYF. The rearrangement uses TRBV7-2 and TRBJ2-7; 10 bases match TRBD2. V gave up 3 bases and J gave up 4 bases; unmatched junction bases: 3. Germline V gene data show CDR1 as SGHTA and CDR2 as FQGNSA. CDR3 length: 14 residues.

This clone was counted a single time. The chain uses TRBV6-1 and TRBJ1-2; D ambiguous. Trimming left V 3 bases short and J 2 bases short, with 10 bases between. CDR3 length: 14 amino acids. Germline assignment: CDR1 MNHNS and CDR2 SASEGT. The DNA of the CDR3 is TGTGCCAGCAGTGATGGCAGGCGAAACTATGGCTACACCTTC. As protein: CASSDGRRNYGYTF.

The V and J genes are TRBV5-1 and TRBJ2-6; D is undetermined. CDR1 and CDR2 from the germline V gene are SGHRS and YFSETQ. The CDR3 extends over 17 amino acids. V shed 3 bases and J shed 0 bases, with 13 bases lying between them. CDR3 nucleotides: TGCGCCAGCAGCTCAATCCCTCACGGCTCTGGGGCCAACGTCCTGACTTTC. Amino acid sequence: CASSSIPHGSGANVLTF.

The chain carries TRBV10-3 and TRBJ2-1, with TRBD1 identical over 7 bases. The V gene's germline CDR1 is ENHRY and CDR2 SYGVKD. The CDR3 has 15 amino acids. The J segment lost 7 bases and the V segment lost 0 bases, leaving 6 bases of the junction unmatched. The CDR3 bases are TGTGCCATCAGTGAGTCCGGACAGGTGTGGAATGAGCAGTTCTTC. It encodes CAISESGQVWNEQFF.

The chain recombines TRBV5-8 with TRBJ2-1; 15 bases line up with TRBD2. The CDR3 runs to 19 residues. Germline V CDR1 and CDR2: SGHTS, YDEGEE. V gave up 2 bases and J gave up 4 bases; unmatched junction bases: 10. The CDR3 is CASSFRGTSGRRVYNEQFF. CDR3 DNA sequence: TGTGCCAGCAGCTTTAGAGGGACTAGCGGGAGGAGGGTTTACAATGAGCAGTTCTTC.

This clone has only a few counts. In DNA form, the CDR3 reads TGTGCCAGTAGCCCGGACAGATACTCCTACGAGCAGTACTTC. Amino acids: CASSPDRYSYEQYF. The rearrangement joins TRBV19 to TRBJ2-7; weak D call: TRBD1 (6 bases). Germline CDR1 is LNHDA and CDR2 is SQIVND (reference sequence). The CDR3 runs to 14 residues. The germline V and J ends were trimmed by 6 bases and 0 bases, with 12 bases remaining between them.

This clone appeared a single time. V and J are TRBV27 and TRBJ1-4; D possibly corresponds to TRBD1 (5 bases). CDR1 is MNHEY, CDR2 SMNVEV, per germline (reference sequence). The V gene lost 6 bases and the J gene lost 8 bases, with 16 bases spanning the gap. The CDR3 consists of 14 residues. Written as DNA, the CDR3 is TGTGCCAGCAGCAGGACCGGGACGGCAGAAAAACTGTTTTTT. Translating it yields CASSRTGTAEKLFF.

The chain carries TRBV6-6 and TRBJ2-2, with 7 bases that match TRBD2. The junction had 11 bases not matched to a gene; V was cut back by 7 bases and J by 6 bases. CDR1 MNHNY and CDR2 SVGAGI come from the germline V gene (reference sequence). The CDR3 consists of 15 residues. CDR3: CASTPQWGGSGELFF. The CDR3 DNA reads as TGTGCCAGCACCCCCCAGTGGGGGGGGTCCGGGGAGCTGTTTTTT.

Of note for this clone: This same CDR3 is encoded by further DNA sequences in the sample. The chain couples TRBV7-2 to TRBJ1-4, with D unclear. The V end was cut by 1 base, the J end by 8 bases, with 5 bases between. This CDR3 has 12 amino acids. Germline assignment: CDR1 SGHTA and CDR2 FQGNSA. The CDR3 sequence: CASSLVREKLFF. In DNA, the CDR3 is TGTGCCAGCAGCTTAGTGCGGGAAAAACTGTTTTTT.

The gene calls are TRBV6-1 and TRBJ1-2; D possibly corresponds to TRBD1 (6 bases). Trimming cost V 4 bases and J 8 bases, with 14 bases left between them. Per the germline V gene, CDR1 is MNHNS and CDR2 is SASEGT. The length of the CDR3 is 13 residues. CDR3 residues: CASSVRQDVGYTF. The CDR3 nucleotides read TGTGCCAGCAGTGTAAGACAGGATGTGGGCTACACCTTC.

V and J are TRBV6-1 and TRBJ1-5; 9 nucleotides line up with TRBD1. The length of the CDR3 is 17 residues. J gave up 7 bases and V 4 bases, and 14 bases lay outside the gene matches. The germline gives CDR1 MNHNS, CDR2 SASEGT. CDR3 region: CASSVDRGSSVWQPQHF. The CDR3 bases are TGTGCCAGCAGTGTAGACAGGGGGAGTTCGGTTTGGCAGCCCCAGCATTTT.

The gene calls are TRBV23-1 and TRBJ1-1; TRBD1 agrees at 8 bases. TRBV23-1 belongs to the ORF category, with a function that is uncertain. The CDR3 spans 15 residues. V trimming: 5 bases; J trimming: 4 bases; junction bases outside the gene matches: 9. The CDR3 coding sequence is TGCGCCAGCAGTTCTCGCTACAGGGGGTTCACTGAAGCTTTCTTT. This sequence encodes CASSSRYRGFTEAFF.

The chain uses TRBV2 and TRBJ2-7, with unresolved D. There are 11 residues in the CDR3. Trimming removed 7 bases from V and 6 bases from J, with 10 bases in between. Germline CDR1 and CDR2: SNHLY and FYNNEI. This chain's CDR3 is CASNTGREQYF. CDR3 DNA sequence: TGTGCCAGCAATACCGGGCGCGAGCAGTACTTC.

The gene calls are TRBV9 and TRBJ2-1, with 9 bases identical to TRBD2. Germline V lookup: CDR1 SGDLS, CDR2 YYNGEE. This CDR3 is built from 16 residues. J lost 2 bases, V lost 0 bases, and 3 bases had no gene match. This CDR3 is CASSVEAGGPYNEQFF. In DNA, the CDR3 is TGTGCCAGCAGCGTAGAGGCGGGAGGGCCCTACAATGAGCAGTTCTTC.

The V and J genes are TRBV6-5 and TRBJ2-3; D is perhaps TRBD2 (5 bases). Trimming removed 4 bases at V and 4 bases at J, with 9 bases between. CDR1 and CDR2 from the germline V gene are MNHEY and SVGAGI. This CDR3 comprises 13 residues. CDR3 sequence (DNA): TGTGCCAGCAGTTCGCTGGAGGCAGATACGCAGTATTTT. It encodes CASSSLEADTQYF.